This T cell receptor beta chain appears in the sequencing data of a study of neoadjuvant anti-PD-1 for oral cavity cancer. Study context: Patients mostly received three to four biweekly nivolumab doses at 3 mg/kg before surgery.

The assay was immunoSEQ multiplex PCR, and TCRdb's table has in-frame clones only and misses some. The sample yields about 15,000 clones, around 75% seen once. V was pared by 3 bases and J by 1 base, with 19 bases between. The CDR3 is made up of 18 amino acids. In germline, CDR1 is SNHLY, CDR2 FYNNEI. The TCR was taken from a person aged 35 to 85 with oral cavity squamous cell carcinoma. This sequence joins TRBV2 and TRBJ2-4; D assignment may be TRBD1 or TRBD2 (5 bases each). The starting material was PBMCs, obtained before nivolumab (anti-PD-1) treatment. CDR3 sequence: CASSEGPNSRGAKNIQYF. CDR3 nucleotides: TGTGCCAGCAGTGAGGGGCCTAACTCCCGAGGGGCCAAAAACATTCAGTACTTC.